A selection of T cell receptor beta chains follows, all from one sample in a study of T-cell memory formation after mild COVID-19. TCRdb redid the calling of the 5' RACE reads with MiXCR, one entry per CDR3 protein. The sample comprises 400,000 to 500,000 distinct CDR3 sequences, 18% of which are singletons, and approximately 21% rests with the top ten. What was sequenced was PBMCs or a T cell subset sorted from them (not recorded which). The receptors stem from a man in his late teens or twenties who had mild COVID-19 (a few samples of this study predate the infection). Cell type and time point are not known. Both conserved end residues are part of each CDR3.

v_gene: TRBV6-4; CDR3aa: CASSKSGGAMDEQFF
v_gene: TRBV4-2; CDR3aa: CASSHPLSGESTDTQYF
v_gene: TRBV18; CDR3aa: CASSRRLGETQYF
v_gene: TRBV10-2; CDR3aa: CASDQQGRGNTIYF
v_gene: TRBV20-1; CDR3aa: CSARAWRGIYNEQFF
v_gene: TRBV6-4; CDR3aa: CASPPRVRNTEAFF
v_gene: TRBV4-1; CDR3aa: CASSQRGWGASDTQYF
v_gene: TRBV11-2; CDR3aa: CASSRDRPGEQYF
v_gene: TRBV10-3; CDR3aa: CAISESTPSGGGKGYTF
v_gene: TRBV28; CDR3aa: CASRVNYGYTF
v_gene: TRBV25-1; CDR3aa: CASSEFRSGEASPLHF
v_gene: TRBV6-2/TRBV6-3; CDR3aa: CASSYPSSGLGYEQYF
v_gene: TRBV12-3/TRBV12-4; CDR3aa: CASSLDGLAVASYNEQFF
v_gene: TRBV7-9; CDR3aa: CASSLVPARPVDGYTF
v_gene: TRBV7-9; CDR3aa: CASSLPRGGVTDTQYF
v_gene: TRBV28; CDR3aa: CASSPSGGGMNTEAFF
v_gene: TRBV12-3/TRBV12-4; CDR3aa: CASSLGSDRGSSPLHF
v_gene: TRBV9; CDR3aa: CASGQSGTNTEAFF
v_gene: TRBV6-2/TRBV6-3; CDR3aa: CASSLGAGGHFYGYTF
v_gene: TRBV7-9; CDR3aa: CASSTRQGMETQYF
v_gene: TRBV18; CDR3aa: CASSPPPPQPQHF
v_gene: TRBV4-2; CDR3aa: CASREGSRDTQYF
v_gene: TRBV3-1; CDR3aa: CASSQMKGYTEAFF
v_gene: TRBV11-2; CDR3aa: CASKDGDYLNTEAFF
v_gene: TRBV5-1; CDR3aa: CASSGTSGGAPREQFF
v_gene: TRBV4-1; CDR3aa: CASSQVRYAPLETQYF
v_gene: TRBV28; CDR3aa: CASSSTGASGANVLTF
v_gene: TRBV27; CDR3aa: CASSLRGTANTGELFF
v_gene: TRBV7-9; CDR3aa: CASRDRKDTQYF
v_gene: TRBV5-1; CDR3aa: CASSFGQGPNEQYF
v_gene: TRBV5-4; CDR3aa: CASSTGLGEQYF
v_gene: TRBV7-8; CDR3aa: CASSFSLAERTDTQYF
v_gene: TRBV20-1; CDR3aa: CSASSSGAQPQHF
v_gene: TRBV11-2; CDR3aa: CASSLTRGKGYGYTF
v_gene: TRBV4-1; CDR3aa: CASSQDWTGAHPYGYTF
v_gene: TRBV12-3/TRBV12-4; CDR3aa: CASSPKTYEQYF
v_gene: TRBV10-3; CDR3aa: CAISERGSIATDTQYF
v_gene: TRBV21-1; CDR3aa: CASSKEQGNTGELFF
v_gene: TRBV7-2; CDR3aa: CASSWARTGELFF
v_gene: TRBV6-6; CDR3aa: CASSYSTQGSYEQYF
v_gene: TRBV9; CDR3aa: CATGGLRGDEQFF
v_gene: TRBV29-1; CDR3aa: CSVEGTPYNEQFF
v_gene: TRBV20-1; CDR3aa: CSAVDRRNEKLFF
v_gene: TRBV5-1; CDR3aa: CASSLTRPTDTQYF
v_gene: TRBV10-3; CDR3aa: CAISESTSGGAYEQYF
v_gene: TRBV7-9; CDR3aa: CASSLALSSYGYTF
v_gene: TRBV6-1; CDR3aa: CASSQGHSPSYEQYF
v_gene: TRBV11-2; CDR3aa: CASSSLAGTMSIEQFF
v_gene: TRBV7-8; CDR3aa: CASSSGQGTNIQYF
v_gene: TRBV18; CDR3aa: CASSPRTTGRSSGNTIYF
v_gene: TRBV7-6; CDR3aa: CASSPTGQWEGYTF
v_gene: TRBV9; CDR3aa: CASSVQGTDTQYF
v_gene: TRBV3-1; CDR3aa: CASSPKIWGMKKTQYF
v_gene: TRBV6-5; CDR3aa: CASRPDRGGEKLFF
v_gene: TRBV5-1; CDR3aa: CASSLEGQAYGYTF
v_gene: TRBV29-1; CDR3aa: CSVKGIDEQYF
v_gene: TRBV28; CDR3aa: CASSAQAGANTGELFF
v_gene: TRBV12-3/TRBV12-4; CDR3aa: CASSTTGRTNEKLFF
v_gene: TRBV5-1; CDR3aa: CASSLGLGQALYNEQFF
v_gene: TRBV20-1; CDR3aa: CSAWLAGGRDTGELFF